These 18 T cell receptor beta chains came from one sample sequenced in a study of CD8+CD57+ T cells in acquired aplastic anemia. Patients included in sequencing had previously demonstrated CD8+CD57+ cell expansion by flow cytometry. The TCR beta profiling, which covered VDJ combination and CDR3 sequence, was carried out using genomic DNA as the template. A single record per CDR3 protein comes from TCRdb applying MiXCR to the reads. Of more than 95,000 distinct CDR3 sequences listed, about 40% are singletons. The material sequenced was sorted CD4+, CD8+, or CD8+CD57+ T cells (not recorded which) from PBMCs. These TCRs come from a human donor with aplastic anemia.

This clonotype was counted a few times. The chain employs TRBV6-1 and TRBJ1-5; D remains unclear. The germline V gene has CDR1 MNHNS and CDR2 SASEGT. Trimming took off 3 bases at V and 6 bases at J, with 15 bases between the two ends. This CDR3 comprises 15 residues. CDR3 region: CASSDRAARGQPQHF. CDR3 in DNA: TGTGCCAGCAGTGATCGTGCGGCCCGTGGTCAGCCCCAGCATTTT.

With respect to this clonotype: This could be a read error, since a much larger clone is one nucleotide away. The rearrangement links TRBV19 to TRBJ2-1; 9 nucleotides align to TRBD2. This CDR3 is built from 18 residues. CDR1 is LNHDA, CDR2 SQIVND, per germline (reference sequence). Trimming at V came to 4 bases and at J to 4 bases, leaving 14 bases not matched to a gene. CDR3 DNA sequence: TGTGCCAGTAGTAATATAGCGGGGGCCGTCACCAATTACAATGAGCAGTTCTTC. It encodes CASSNIAGAVTNYNEQFF.

The J gene is TRBJ1-5, the V gene TRBV27; D not certain. Trimming removed 2 bases at V and 7 bases at J, with 9 bases between. This CDR3 contains 13 residues. CDR1 is MNHEY, CDR2 SMNVEV, per germline (reference sequence). In DNA form, the CDR3 reads TGTGCCAGCAGTTTAAAAGGGTTGCAGCCCCAGCATTTT. This gives the protein CASSLKGLQPQHF.

This clonotype was detected many times. The chain links TRBV2 to TRBJ1-3; a possible D gene is TRBD1 (6 bases). The V end was cut by 5 bases, the J end by 0 bases, with 11 bases between. CDR1 is SNHLY and CDR2 is FYNNEI in the germline V gene. This CDR3 is 15 amino acids long. CDR3 amino acids: CASSSGAGSGNTIYF. The DNA of the CDR3 is TGTGCCAGCAGTTCAGGGGCCGGCTCTGGAAACACCATATATTTT.

Ten or more counts support this clonotype. The genes are TRBV15 and TRBJ2-2; 8 positions match TRBD1. V trimming: 3 bases; J trimming: 6 bases; junction bases outside the gene matches: 9. In germline, CDR1 is LNHNV, CDR2 YYDKDF (reference sequence). CDR3 size: 16 residues. CDR3 protein: CATSRDQGARAGELFF. As DNA, the CDR3 is TGTGCCACCAGCAGGGATCAGGGGGCTAGGGCCGGGGAGCTGTTTTTT.

The sample holds many counts of this clonotype. The chain links TRBV12-3 or TRBV12-4 to TRBJ1-1; TRBD1 is a possible D gene (6 bases). The CDR3 contains 15 residues. The germline V and J ends were trimmed by 1 base and 3 bases, with 12 bases remaining between them. CDR3 coding DNA: TGTGCCAGCAGTTTAGGAGGGGGAAGAGACACTGAAGCTTTCTTT. Translation gives CASSLGGGRDTEAFF.

This clonotype has a count of ten or more. The genes are TRBV29-1 and TRBJ2-5; 9 nucleotides agree with TRBD1. Per germline, CDR1 SQVTM and CDR2 ANQGSEA. This CDR3 region has 14 residues. Unmatched junction bases numbered 10, after V lost 5 bases and J lost 6 bases. The CDR3 DNA reads TGCAGCGTTACGAACTTGGACAGGGGAAAGACCCAGTACTTC. Its translation is CSVTNLDRGKTQYF.

This clonotype has a count of ten or more. The chain carries TRBV28 and TRBJ1-6; D gene uncertain. This CDR3 has 13 amino acids. The V end lost 8 bases, the J end lost 6 bases, and 11 bases lay between the germline ends. Germline V gene sequence: CDR1 MDHEN, CDR2 SYDVKM. The CDR3 reads CASGGDINSPLHF. CDR3 DNA sequence: TGTGCCAGCGGCGGTGATATTAATTCACCCCTCCACTTT.

Concerning this clonotype: A read error may account for a junction end that differs from germline. V gene TRBV30 combines with J gene TRBJ1-2; 7 nucleotides align to TRBD1. The CDR3 has 11 residues. Germline assignment: CDR1 GTSNPN and CDR2 SVGIG (reference sequence). This CDR3 is CASRQGRGCTF. Written as DNA, the CDR3 is TGTGCCTCTCGACAGGGTAGAGGCTGCACCTTC.

This clonotype has at least ten counts. At one end the junction does not follow the germline gene, possibly because of a read error. J is TRBJ2-2 and V is TRBV7-7; 7 bases are a match to TRBD1. This CDR3 is 15 amino acids long. Germline CDR1 reads SSHAT; CDR2 reads FNYEAQ (reference sequence). CDR3 protein: CASSLMAGGTGELFF. DNA for the CDR3: TGTGCTAGCAGCTTAATGGCAGGGGGCACCGGGGAGCTGTTTTTT. The full variable domain, with the rest looked up from reference TRBV7-7 and TRBJ2-2, is GAGVSQSPRYKVTKRGQDVTLRCDPISSHATLYWYQQALGQGPEFLTYFNYEAQPDKSGLPSDRFSAERPEGSISTLTIQRTEQRDSAMYRCASSLMAGGTGELFFGEGSRLTVL.

On this clonotype itself: This may stem from a read error, because a much larger clone lies one nucleotide away. The rearrangement uses TRBV5-1 and TRBJ1-5; tentatively, D is TRBD1 (6 bases). The CDR3 is made up of 14 amino acids. The germline V gene encodes CDR1 SGHRS and CDR2 YFSETQ. The CDR3 nucleotides read TGCGCCAGCAGCTCAGGACAGAAAAATCAGCCCCAGCTTTTT. Translation: CASSSGQKNQPQLF.

J is TRBJ2-2 and V is TRBV6-1; 9 bases align to TRBD2. The V gene end was trimmed by 1 base and the J gene end by 6 bases; junction bases not matched to a gene: 3. This CDR3 has 15 residues. Germline-derived CDR1 and CDR2 are MNHNS and SASEGT. CDR3 sequence: CASSEGGLAPGELFF. For the CDR3, the DNA is TGTGCCAGCAGTGAAGGGGGACTAGCCCCCGGGGAGCTGTTTTTT.

The chain links TRBV2 to TRBJ2-7, with D perhaps given as TRBD1 or TRBD2 (5 bases each). The CDR3 contains 16 residues. Germline V gene sequence: CDR1 SNHLY, CDR2 FYNNEI. The V end was cut by 4 bases, the J end by 6 bases, with 22 bases between. CDR3 sequence reads: CASSAYPGQGAGEQYF. The DNA for the CDR3 is TGTGCCAGCAGTGCGTACCCGGGGCAGGGTGCGGGCGAGCAGTACTTC.

This clonotype showed up just a few times. V and J are TRBV7-2 and TRBJ1-2; D call uncertain. CDR1 is SGHTA and CDR2 is FQGNSA in the germline V gene. Trimming took off 5 bases at V and 5 bases at J, with 12 bases between the two ends. CDR3 length: 13 amino acids. CDR3 coding DNA: TGTGCCAGCAGCCCTAAACCGGGGTATGGCTACACCTTC. This sequence encodes CASSPKPGYGYTF.

This clonotype was observed at least ten times. The chain recombines TRBV20-1 with TRBJ2-2; 8 bases align to TRBD1. The V gene's germline CDR1 is DFQATT and CDR2 SNEGSKA (reference sequence). V lost 3 bases and J lost 4; bases outside the gene matches: 4. The CDR3 runs 14 residues. The CDR3 coding sequence is TGCAGTGCTAGCAGGGGGCAAGGCACCGGGGAGCTGTTTTTT. Translated: CSASRGQGTGELFF.

There are a few counts of this clonotype. A read error may be the cause here, since a much bigger clone is one base away. Lacking the conserved final phenylalanine or tryptophan, this CDR3 likely reflects a read error. This sequence joins TRBV20-1 and TRBJ1-4, with TRBD1 matching over 9 bases. V trimming: 0 bases; J trimming: 8 bases; junction bases outside the gene matches: 7. Germline V gene sequence: CDR1 DFQATT, CDR2 SNEGSKA (reference sequence). The CDR3 loop spans 15 amino acids. CDR3 amino acids: CSARDPRTGEEKLFL. CDR3 DNA sequence: TGCAGTGCTAGAGATCCCCGGACAGGGGAGGAAAAACTGTTTCTT.

The genes are TRBV29-1 and TRBJ1-2, with D unclear. This CDR3 has 13 amino acids. Trimming removed 1 base from V and 2 bases from J, with 8 bases in between. CDR1 SQVTM and CDR2 ANQGSEA come from the germline V gene. CDR3 in amino acids: CSVEGAQNYGYTF. The CDR3 DNA reads TGCAGCGTTGAAGGAGCACAGAACTATGGCTACACCTTC.

This clonotype was observed at least ten times. This chain joins TRBV10-2 and TRBJ1-5; no clear D. The V end was cut by 11 bases, the J end by 8 bases, with 31 bases between. Germline CDR1 and CDR2: WSHSY and SAAADI. The CDR3 runs to 17 residues. CDR3 in amino acids: CAGRYRVASIDGEPQHF. CDR3 bases: TGCGCCGGACGGTACCGGGTTGCCTCGATCGACGGGGAGCCCCAGCATTTT.